The rows below give T cell receptor beta chains drawn from one sample of a study of blood T cell repertoires in COVID-19. TCRdb keeps only in-frame clones here, not all; method: immunoSEQ multiplex PCR. The sample comprises around 160,000 clones, 75% to 85% of which are singletons, and roughly 3.4% rests with the top ten. Material for sequencing was PBMCs or T cells enriched from blood (not recorded which). The receptors were gathered from a woman in her fifties or sixties who had recovered from COVID-19. CDR3s include the opening cysteine and the closing phenylalanine or tryptophan. A D gene is named only where the DNA matches it firmly. Size values are once, few and many counts, or a class for expanded clones, and some rows have none.

v_gene	j_gene	abundance	d_gene	CDR3nt	CDR3aa
TRBV12-5	TRBJ2-7	.	.	TGTGCTAGTGATTCTACGGACAGAGCCTACGAGCAGTACTTC	CASDSTDRAYEQYF
TRBV5-5	TRBJ2-3	.	TRBD2	TGTGCCAGCAGCCAAAGGACTAGGAGGGAAGATACGCAGTATTTT	CASSQRTRREDTQYF
TRBV24-1	TRBJ1-4	.	TRBD1	TGTGCCACCAGTCGGGACAGTGATGGAAAACTGTTTTTT	CATSRDSDGKLFF
TRBV9	TRBJ2-1	.	.	TGTGCCAGCAGCGTAGAGGGAGCGCTCAACAATGAGCAGTTCTTC	CASSVEGALNNEQFF
TRBV19	TRBJ1-2	.	TRBD1	TGTGCCAGTAGTGCTTACAGGGGAGGTCCAGGCTACACCTTC	CASSAYRGGPGYTF
TRBV6-6	TRBJ1-3	few	.	TGTGCCAGCATTGATTCGGATAGAGGTGGAAACACCATATATTTT	CASIDSDRGGNTIYF
TRBV19	TRBJ2-5	.	TRBD1	TGTGCCAGTAGCGGCCGTTGGATTACAGGGGTGGGACAAGAGACCCAGTACTTC	CASSGRWITGVGQETQYF
TRBV11-2	TRBJ2-3	.	.	TGTGCCAGCAGCTTAGTCGGTCAGGGCACAGATACGCAGTATTTT	CASSLVGQGTDTQYF
TRBV5-1	TRBJ1-5	.	TRBD1	TGCGCCAGCAGCCGGGACAGCCTCAATCAGCCCCAGCATTTT	CASSRDSLNQPQHF
TRBV19	TRBJ2-1	once	TRBD2	TGTGCCAGTAGTACTTTAGCGGGGGGCCGCGGTGGGAAGCAGTTCTTC	CASSTLAGGRGGKQFF
TRBV27	TRBJ2-7	.	TRBD2	TGTGCCAGCAAGGGGCGGGGGGTCTACGAGCAGTACTTC	CASKGRGVYEQYF
TRBV30	TRBJ1-6	once	.	TGTGCCTGGACCAGGAAACAGGGTAAAAATTCACCCCTCCACTTT	CAWTRKQGKNSPLHF
TRBV11-2	TRBJ2-5	.	TRBD2	TGTGCCAGCAACCCGGGAGGTCTAGAGACCCAGTACTTC	CASNPGGLETQYF
TRBV19	TRBJ1-5	.	.	TGTGCCAGTAGTATAGGGCTCCCGGGGAATCAGCCCCAGCATTTT	CASSIGLPGNQPQHF
TRBV4-2	TRBJ1-5	.	.	TGTGCCAGCAGCCACCCCGCGGGGGGAGAGGGGCAGCCCCAGCATTTT	CASSHPAGGEGQPQHF
TRBV19	TRBJ1-2	.	.	TGTGCCAGTAGTATTGGAGTGGAAGGCTACACCTTC	CASSIGVEGYTF
TRBV11-2	TRBJ1-2	.	.	TGTGCCAGCAGCTTTCGGTCCGGAGCTAACTATGGCTACACCTTC	CASSFRSGANYGYTF
TRBV5-4	TRBJ1-1	once	TRBD1	TGTGCCAGCAGCTTGGTCGGGACAGGGAACACTGAAGCTTTCTTT	CASSLVGTGNTEAFF
TRBV6-2/TRBV6-3	TRBJ2-3	.	.	TGTGCCAGCAGTTACGATGCGGAGCTAGCCCACGCAGATACGCAGTATTTT	CASSYDAELAHADTQYF
TRBV19	TRBJ2-3	.	.	TGTGCCAGTAGTACGGTGAGCACAGATACGCAGTATTTT	CASSTVSTDTQYF
TRBV9	TRBJ2-1	few	TRBD2	TGTGCCAGCAGCCCAAAACCTAAGACTAGCGGGGGGGCCCGAGAGCAGTTCTTC	CASSPKPKTSGGAREQFF
TRBV6-5	TRBJ1-6	.	TRBD1	TGTGCCAGCAGTTACTCCGGGACAGGGAGGGATTCACCCCTCCACTTT	CASSYSGTGRDSPLHF
TRBV2	TRBJ1-1	.	.	TGTGCCAGCAGGGAGTATCGGGCGGGGACTGAAGCTTTCTTT	CASREYRAGTEAFF